This T cell receptor beta chain was recovered during a study of shared clonotypes between healthy human individuals. Turning to the study itself: Sampling drew on donors who were a couple of women and three men aged 18 to 49. CD8 memory received one plate per donor, CD8 naive two, CD4 memory three and CD4 naive three.

Under the authors' procedure: Junction-only sequences without quality scores were provided by ImmunoSEQ, so filtering was different. This table comes from immunoSEQ multiplex PCR, and its TCRdb copy is limited to in-frame clones, with some not included. That table is the source of V, J and clone size, and D and trimming were worked out from the DNA. The sample carries more than 2 million clones, about 95% recorded once. Cells designated naive CD8 were CD45RO-negative and were positively selected for CCR7, with terminally differentiated effector memory CD45RA+ cells excluded. Trimming left V 1 base short and J 4 bases short, with 8 bases between. The CDR3 is 14 amino acids. Germline assignment: CDR1 SGHNT and CDR2 YYREEE (reference sequence).

The sequenced sample was naive CD8+ T cells sorted from blood. This receptor was taken from a young man in good health. V and J are TRBV5-4 and TRBJ2-2; the D is unclear. In DNA, the CDR3 is TGTGCCAGCAGCTTGTGGGGTTCCACCGGGGAGCTGTTTTTT. Residues: CASSLWGSTGELFF.